A selection of T cell receptor beta chains follows, all from one sample in a study of cytomegalovirus exposure and HLA in healthy donors. Here immunoSEQ multiplex PCR was the method, and the copy in TCRdb shows in-frame clones only, minus some. The table gives 100,000 to 150,000 clones; the top ten clones make up 2% to 2.5% of it. Sequencing used PBMCs. These receptors were collected from a man aged 40-49 years in good health and CMV-seronegative. Both conserved end residues are part of each CDR3. Fields, in order: D gene, V gene, J gene, CDR3 DNA, CDR3 protein. The D gene is left open where the match is weak.

-	TRBV6-6	TRBJ2-1	TGTGCCAGCAGTTACTCGGGGGGATCCTACAATGAGCAGTTCTTC	CASSYSGGSYNEQFF
-	TRBV11-3	TRBJ2-2	TGTGCCAGCAGCTTAGACAGTTTGGGGGGCACCGGGGAGCTGTTTTTT	CASSLDSLGGTGELFF
-	TRBV19	TRBJ1-5	TGTGCCAGTAGAGACAGGAGCAATCAGCCCCAGCATTTT	CASRDRSNQPQHF
TRBD2	TRBV5-5	TRBJ2-7	TGTGCCAGCACCCTGACTAGCGGGACCTACGAGCAGTACTTC	CASTLTSGTYEQYF
-	TRBV11-2	TRBJ2-7	TGTGCCAGCAGCGCAGGGGTTATCTACGAGCAGTACTTC	CASSAGVIYEQYF
TRBD2	TRBV7-9	TRBJ2-7	TGTGCCAGCACCATAGCGGGAGTTAACAACGAGCAGTACTTC	CASTIAGVNNEQYF
-	TRBV11-3	TRBJ2-1	TGTGCCAGCAGCTTAAGCACGGGGAATGAGCAGTTCTTC	CASSLSTGNEQFF
TRBD1	TRBV28	TRBJ2-5	TGTGCCAGCAGTTTACAGGGACAGGGAAAGCAGACCCAGTACTTC	CASSLQGQGKQTQYF
-	TRBV2	TRBJ2-1	TGTGCCAGCAGGGGTGACAGCCCCCAGTTCTTC	CASRGDSPQFF
-	TRBV7-2	TRBJ2-4	TGTGCCAGCAGCCTTAGCACCAGAGAACTAGCCAAAAACATTCAGTACTTC	CASSLSTRELAKNIQYF
-	TRBV2	TRBJ2-7	TGTGCCAGCAGTGAAATCCGCGCGGGCGAGCAGTACTTC	CASSEIRAGEQYF
TRBD1	TRBV2	TRBJ1-1	TGTGCCAGCAGTCCCGGGACAGGGAGAGCTTTCTTT	CASSPGTGRAFF
-	TRBV29-1	TRBJ2-3	TGCAGCGTTATACAGGGAAGCACAGATACGCAGTATTTT	CSVIQGSTDTQYF
TRBD2	TRBV7-2	TRBJ2-5	TGTGCCAGCAGCGGTAGACTAGCGGGAGGGCCTACCCAGTACTTC	CASSGRLAGGPTQYF
TRBD2	TRBV4-1	TRBJ2-7	TGCGCCAGCAGCCAAGAATTCCGGGAGGCCGGCTACGAGCAGTACTTC	CASSQEFREAGYEQYF
-	TRBV7-9	TRBJ2-1	TGTGCCAGCAGGGAGGGACAGCGTCCCTACAATGAGCAGTTCTTC	CASREGQRPYNEQFF
TRBD2	TRBV7-8	TRBJ2-1	TGTGCCAGCAGCCATTCGGGACTAGCGGGAGCCAATGAGCAGTTCTTC	CASSHSGLAGANEQFF